This is a list of T cell receptor beta chains from one sample in a study of control samples from healthy donors and cancer patients. The method was immunoSEQ multiplex PCR; TCRdb's version includes in-frame clones alone and lacks a portion of them. This sample yields 50,000 to 65,000 clones, of which 75% to 95% are seen a single time; around 1% belongs to the top ten. The sample comprised PBMCs. The origin of the receptors is a man aged 25-40 years with colorectal cancer. CDR3s include the opening cysteine and the closing phenylalanine or tryptophan. The order of the fields is D gene, V gene, J gene, clone size, CDR3 DNA, CDR3 protein. D genes are given only for firm matches. A clone size is listed for some rows: how often the clone was seen (once, few, many), or a class if it is expanded.

d_gene: -; v_gene: TRBV2; j_gene: TRBJ1-2; abundance: -; CDR3nt: TGTGCCAGCCTGAGGTCAGTCTATGGCTACACCTTC; CDR3aa: CASLRSVYGYTF
d_gene: -; v_gene: TRBV19; j_gene: TRBJ1-1; abundance: -; CDR3nt: TGTGCCAGTAGTATGGGGCTGGCTCTGGCAGTTATGGGCACTGAAGCTTTCTTT; CDR3aa: CASSMGLALAVMGTEAFF
d_gene: TRBD2; v_gene: TRBV6-5; j_gene: TRBJ2-2; abundance: -; CDR3nt: TGTGCCAGGGACGGGGGGAACAACACCGGGGAGCTGTTTTTT; CDR3aa: CARDGGNNTGELFF
d_gene: -; v_gene: TRBV4-1; j_gene: TRBJ2-3; abundance: -; CDR3nt: TGCGCCAGCAGCCAAGGGCAGAACGCAGATACGCAGTATTTT; CDR3aa: CASSQGQNADTQYF
d_gene: -; v_gene: TRBV25-1; j_gene: TRBJ2-5; abundance: few; CDR3nt: TGTGCCAGCAGTGATTGGGGGATCCAAGAGACCCAGTACTTC; CDR3aa: CASSDWGIQETQYF
d_gene: -; v_gene: TRBV6-5; j_gene: TRBJ1-6; abundance: -; CDR3nt: TGTGCCACCCAGGGTGCGATGGGACGTAATTCACCCCTCCACTTT; CDR3aa: CATQGAMGRNSPLHF
d_gene: -; v_gene: TRBV19; j_gene: TRBJ1-1; abundance: -; CDR3nt: TGTGCCAGTGGCCAACAGGTGAACACTGAAGCTTTCTTT; CDR3aa: CASGQQVNTEAFF
d_gene: TRBD1; v_gene: TRBV6-5; j_gene: TRBJ1-1; abundance: -; CDR3nt: TGTGCCAGCAGGTCGGACAGGGTCGTTTGGACTGAAGCTTTCTTT; CDR3aa: CASRSDRVVWTEAFF
d_gene: -; v_gene: TRBV9; j_gene: TRBJ2-1; abundance: -; CDR3nt: TGTGCCAGCAGCGTAGCTAGCGGGACAGGGTACAATGAGCAGTTCTTC; CDR3aa: CASSVASGTGYNEQFF
d_gene: TRBD2; v_gene: TRBV5-4; j_gene: TRBJ2-5; abundance: -; CDR3nt: TGTGCCAGCAGCCCACGACTAGCGGGGAATCAAGAGACCCAGTACTTC; CDR3aa: CASSPRLAGNQETQYF
d_gene: TRBD2; v_gene: TRBV30; j_gene: TRBJ2-3; abundance: -; CDR3nt: TGTGCCTGGAGTGTCCCCTCCGGGACTAGCGGGGGGATGGATACGCAGTATTTT; CDR3aa: CAWSVPSGTSGGMDTQYF
d_gene: TRBD1; v_gene: TRBV7-6; j_gene: TRBJ2-3; abundance: -; CDR3nt: TGTGCCAGCAGCCAGACAGGGCCTACGCAGTATTTT; CDR3aa: CASSQTGPTQYF
d_gene: -; v_gene: TRBV4-3; j_gene: TRBJ2-7; abundance: -; CDR3nt: TGCGCCAGCAGCCAAGATTGGGCGGGGGACAGCTGGTACGAGCAGTACTTC; CDR3aa: CASSQDWAGDSWYEQYF